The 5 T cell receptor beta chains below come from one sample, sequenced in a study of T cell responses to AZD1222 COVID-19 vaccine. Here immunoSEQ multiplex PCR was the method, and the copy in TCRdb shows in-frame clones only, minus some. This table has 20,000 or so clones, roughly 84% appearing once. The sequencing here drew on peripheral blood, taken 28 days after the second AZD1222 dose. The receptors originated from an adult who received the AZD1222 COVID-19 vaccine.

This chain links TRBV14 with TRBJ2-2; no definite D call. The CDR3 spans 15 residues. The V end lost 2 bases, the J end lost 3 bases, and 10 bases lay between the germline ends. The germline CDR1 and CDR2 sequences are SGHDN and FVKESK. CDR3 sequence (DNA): TGTGCCAGCAGCCAAACGTACCCTTACACCGGGGAGCTGTTTTTT. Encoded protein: CASSQTYPYTGELFF.

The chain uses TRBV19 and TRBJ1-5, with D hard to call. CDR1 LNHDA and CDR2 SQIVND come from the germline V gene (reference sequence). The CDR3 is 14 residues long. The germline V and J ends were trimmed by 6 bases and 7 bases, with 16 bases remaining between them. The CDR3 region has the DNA TGTGCCAGTAGCTCCCGGCCCCGCGGACAGCCCCAGCATTTT. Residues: CASSSRPRGQPQHF.

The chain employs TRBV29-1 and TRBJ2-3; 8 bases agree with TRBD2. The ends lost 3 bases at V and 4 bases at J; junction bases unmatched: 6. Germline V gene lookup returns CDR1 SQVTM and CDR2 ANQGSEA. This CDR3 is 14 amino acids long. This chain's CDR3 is CSVEGGRSADTQYF. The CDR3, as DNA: TGCAGCGTTGAGGGCGGGAGGAGCGCAGATACGCAGTATTTT.

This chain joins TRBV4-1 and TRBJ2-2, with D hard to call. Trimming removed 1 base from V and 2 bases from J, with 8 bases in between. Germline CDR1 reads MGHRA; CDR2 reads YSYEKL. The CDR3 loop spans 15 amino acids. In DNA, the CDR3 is TGCGCCAGCAGCCAAGTGACTCGTAACACCGGGGAGCTGTTTTTT. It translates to CASSQVTRNTGELFF.

The DNA for the CDR3 is TGTGCCAGCAGTCTCCAGGGGAGGACCGAAGCTTTCTTT. Amino acids: CASSLQGRTEAFF. The chain has TRBV28 and TRBJ1-1; D is perhaps TRBD1 (6 bases). CDR1 is MDHEN and CDR2 is SYDVKM in the germline V gene. V dropped 5 bases and J dropped 8 bases, with 15 bases sitting between them. This CDR3 is built from 13 residues. Looking up the rest from reference TRBV28 and TRBJ1-1 gives the full variable domain: DVKVTQSSRYLVKRTGEKVFLECVQDMDHENMFWYRQDPGLGLRLIYFSYDVKMKEKGDIPEGYSVSREKKERFSLILESASTNQTSMYLCASSLQGRTEAFFGQGTRLTVV.